These 5 T cell receptor beta chains came from one sample sequenced in a study of cytomegalovirus exposure and HLA in healthy donors (dated by TCRdb to 2016 to 2017). Library construction relied on the immunoSEQ multiplex PCR assay. TCRdb limited this immuneACCESS table to in-frame rearrangements with V and J called. A share of clones is missing; checked studies link under half to unresolved V genes, and the rest is unexplained. The sample table shows over 150,000 clones, and about 80% are seen once. The ten largest account for 2.5% to 3% of the sample. The sample was PBMCs. Receptors originate from a young woman in good health and CMV-seropositive.

This rearrangement joins TRBV5-4 to TRBJ1-1, with D hard to call. CDR3 length equals 18 residues. CDR1 is SGHNT, CDR2 YYREEE, per germline (reference sequence). The V end was cut by 3 bases, the J end by 3 bases, with 24 bases between. The CDR3 loop is CASSSKPGPGYGDTEAFF. Written as DNA, the CDR3 is TGTGCCAGCAGCTCAAAACCGGGCCCTGGGTACGGGGACACTGAAGCTTTCTTT.

CDR3 in amino acids: CASSRGDVAYEQYF. DNA for the CDR3: TGTGCCAGCAGCCGGGGGGACGTAGCCTACGAGCAGTACTTC. The chain is built from TRBV7-9 and TRBJ2-7, with 7 bases lining up with TRBD2. Losses at the gene ends were 5 bases for V and 2 bases for J; bases not matched to a gene: 6. From germline, CDR1 is SEHNR and CDR2 FQNEAQ (reference sequence). The CDR3 is 14 amino acids. Using reference TRBV7-9 and TRBJ2-7 for the parts outside the CDR3, the full variable domain is DTGVSQNPRHKITKRGQNVTFRCDPISEHNRLYWYRQTLGQGPEFLTYFQNEAQLEKSRLLSDRFSAERPKGSFSTLEIQRTEQGDSAMYLCASSRGDVAYEQYFGPGTRLTVT.

In its sample, this clone was seen once. At one end, the junction sequence differs from germline, possibly due to a read error. The genes are TRBV7-6 and TRBJ2-7; 11 bases agree with TRBD1. This CDR3 comprises 13 residues. In germline, CDR1 is SGHVS, CDR2 FNYEAQ. The CDR3 here is CASSPGGTGGVNF. For the CDR3, the DNA is TGTGCCAGCAGCCCGGGCGGGACAGGGGGTGTTAACTTC.

V and J are TRBV5-4 and TRBJ2-1; 8 nucleotides line up with TRBD1. The CDR3 is 16 amino acids. V shed 4 bases and J 8 bases; nucleotides not matched to a gene: 14. CDR1 and CDR2 from the germline V gene are SGHNT and YYREEE (reference sequence). CDR3 sequence: CASSLRTGSMYDEQFF. Here the CDR3 DNA reads TGTGCCAGCAGCCTGAGGACAGGGAGTATGTATGATGAGCAGTTCTTC.

Here the CDR3 DNA reads TGTGCCAGCAGCTATACTAGCGGGGAATACAATGAGCAGTTCTTC. Translation: CASSYTSGEYNEQFF. The chain uses TRBV7-9 and TRBJ2-1; 10 bases match TRBD2. This CDR3 has 15 residues. Losses at the gene ends were 4 bases for V and 4 bases for J; bases not matched to a gene: 4. The germline V gene has CDR1 SEHNR and CDR2 FQNEAQ (reference sequence). The full variable domain, rest sourced from reference TRBV7-9 and TRBJ2-1, is DTGVSQNPRHKITKRGQNVTFRCDPISEHNRLYWYRQTLGQGPEFLTYFQNEAQLEKSRLLSDRFSAERPKGSFSTLEIQRTEQGDSAMYLCASSYTSGEYNEQFFGPGTRLTVL.